Given below is one T cell receptor beta chain in context. This entry comes from a study of cytomegalovirus exposure and HLA in healthy donors. Per the germline V gene, CDR1 is SEHNR and CDR2 is FQNEAQ (reference sequence). V was shortened by 6 bases and J by 11 bases, with 19 bases between the two germline ends. The length of the CDR3 is 13 residues. The primer mix had 60 Vbeta and 13 Jbeta primers. TCRdb's table, derived via immunoSEQ multiplex PCR, lists solely in-frame clones and lacks some. The sample records roughly 170,000 clones, about 73% being singletons. Sequencing was performed on PBMCs. The source is a woman aged 45-65 years in good health and CMV-seropositive. The chain carries TRBV7-9 and TRBJ2-5; D might be TRBD1 (6 bases). The CDR3 coding sequence is TGTGCCAGCAGTGATCGCGGACAGCCCCAGCAGTACTTC. Translating it yields CASSDRGQPQQYF. Full variable domain (outside the CDR3, taken from reference TRBV7-9 and TRBJ2-5): DTGVSQNPRHKITKRGQNVTFRCDPISEHNRLYWYRQTLGQGPEFLTYFQNEAQLEKSRLLSDRFSAERPKGSFSTLEIQRTEQGDSAMYLCASSDRGQPQQYFGPGTRLLVL.